These 7 T cell receptor beta chains originate from one sample sequenced in a study of cytomegalovirus exposure and HLA in healthy donors. Primers: 60 Vbeta forward and 13 Jbeta reverse. Data came from immunoSEQ multiplex PCR; TCRdb stores just in-frame clones and leaves some out. Of 150,000 to 200,000 clones in the sample, about 73% were seen once. Sequencing used PBMCs. Source of these receptors: a woman aged 50 to 65 in good health and CMV-seropositive.

The chain carries TRBV9 and TRBJ2-7; D gene unclear. The CDR3 length is 14 residues. CDR1 and CDR2 (germline): SGDLS, YYNGEE. V lost 0 bases and J lost 0, with 7 bases in between. CDR3 DNA sequence: TGTGCCAGCAGCGTAGACTCCAACTCCTACGAGCAGTACTTC. Translation: CASSVDSNSYEQYF.

The chain uses TRBV6-4 and TRBJ1-2, with D possibly being TRBD1 (5 bases). The germline CDR1 and CDR2 sequences are MRHNA and SNTAGT. The V end lost 0 bases, the J end lost 8 bases, and 19 bases lay between the germline ends. The CDR3 is made up of 16 amino acids. The CDR3: CASSDSSRGKAGGYTF. DNA for the CDR3: TGTGCCAGCAGTGACTCGAGTCGGGGGAAAGCGGGCGGCTACACCTTC.

V usage is TRBV7-8 and J usage is TRBJ1-5; D gene unclear. The CDR3 sequence is 13 residues long. The germline V gene has CDR1 SGHVS and CDR2 FQNEAQ. V was pared by 0 bases and J by 5 bases, with 5 bases between. Here the CDR3 DNA reads TGTGCCAGCAGCTTAGCACTATATCAGCCCCAGCATTTT. Translated: CASSLALYQPQHF.

J is TRBJ1-4 and V is TRBV4-1; 8 bases are a match to TRBD1. The germline V gene encodes CDR1 MGHRA and CDR2 YSYEKL. The CDR3 sequence is 17 residues long. V lost 2 bases to trimming and J lost 6 bases; unmatched junction nucleotides: 11. CDR3 loop: CASSQRGTGRDHEKLFF. The CDR3 DNA reads TGCGCCAGCAGCCAACGGGGGACAGGAAGGGATCATGAAAAACTGTTTTTT.

This clone was found a few times. Distinct nucleotide sequences in the sample also encode this CDR3. The V and J genes are TRBV10-3 and TRBJ2-7; D is uncertain. V lost 2 bases, J lost 2 bases, and 4 bases lay in between. The CDR3 contains 12 residues. Germline CDR1 and CDR2: ENHRY and SYGVKD. The CDR3 loop is CAISETAYEQYF. For the CDR3, the DNA is TGTGCCATCAGTGAGACGGCCTACGAGCAGTACTTC.

V usage is TRBV7-9 and J usage is TRBJ1-4; TRBD1 is a possible D gene (5 bases). This CDR3 region has 14 residues. V shed 1 base and J shed 4 bases, with 7 bases lying between them. CDR1 SEHNR and CDR2 FQNEAQ come from the germline V gene (reference sequence). Here the CDR3 DNA reads TGTGCCAGCAGCTTAGGACAGAGTAATGAAAAACTGTTTTTT. Amino acid sequence: CASSLGQSNEKLFF.

The chain combines TRBV18 with TRBJ2-7; D unresolved. Trimming cost V 3 bases and J 7 bases, with 13 bases left between them. The CDR3 is 13 amino acids. CDR1 is KGHSH, CDR2 LQKENI, per germline. The CDR3, as DNA: TGTGCCAGCTCACCCCCGAGTGTCCCTGAGCAGTACTTC. Translated, it gives CASSPPSVPEQYF.